This T cell receptor (beta chain) was identified during a study of metastatic and nonmetastatic thyroid tumors (dated by TCRdb to about 2020). For context, the study as a whole: Repertoires from peripheral blood and from tumor or nodule tissue samples of malignant and benign thyroid patients were compared.

The table lists this clone with a few counts. Its antigen target is currently unknown. Base quality data are lacking; no much larger clone is found one base away. Study-level results and caveats: In both blood and tumor samples, TCR beta diversity was reported to be significantly higher in malignant tumors than in benign nodules.

There are 14 amino acids in the CDR3, from cysteine to phenylalanine inclusive. This entry keeps only the CDR3 DNA: 42 bases, framed from base 1. CDR1 KGHSH and CDR2 LQKENI are derived from the germline V gene. At the junction V is shortened by 3 bases and J by 4 bases, with 12 bases in between. Library preparation was by PCR. The instrument was an Illumina HiSeq 4000. High-throughput sequencing was used to profile the TCR beta-chain CDR3 region of each patient. Concerning the study's data processing: The researchers built a classifier to tell apart papillary thyroid cancer patients with distant metastasis, based on CDR3 differences among clinicopathological groups. The Shannon index was used to assess repertoire diversity, and the Morisita-Horn index was used to assess tumor-blood repertoire similarity. TCRdb ran its own pipeline on the public reads, namely fastp trimming at Q25 and MiXCR clone calling, and kept in-frame beta chains. In this record, the V and J calls reflect TCRdb's handling and not the investigators' own analysis. The sample profile shows roughly 89,000 clones; under 15% of them were found once. Of the sample, 7% to 9% is held by the ten largest clones.

Before undergoing thyroid surgery, none of the patients had been given any kind of treatment. Using T-cell receptor beta sequencing, the researchers looked back retrospectively at clinical samples from patients, gathered between about 2012 and 2018. This clonotype was obtained from a female donor with papillary thyroid cancer or a benign thyroid nodule (not recorded which). Some clones in this sample may be carry-over from other donors' samples. Sequenced: tumor tissue. The V gene is TRBV18 and the J gene is TRBJ1-1, and perhaps TRBD1 as D gene, on 6 matching bases. The nucleotides read TGTGCCAGCTCACCCGGACAGAGGGGCACTGAAGCTTTCTTT. Its amino acids are CASSPGQRGTEAFF.